The rows below give T cell receptor beta chains drawn from one sample of a study of T cell responses to AZD1222 COVID-19 vaccine. Produced via immunoSEQ multiplex PCR; TCRdb's table is partial and in-frame only. The sample contains over 150,000 clones, roughly nine tenths of which appear only once. The sample here was peripheral blood, taken 28 days after the second AZD1222 dose. The receptor source for this set is an adult who received the AZD1222 COVID-19 vaccine. The CDR3 runs from the conserved cysteine through the conserved F or W. D genes are given only for firm matches. Clone size, where shown, is once, few, many, or a class for clones that have expanded.

J gene: TRBJ1-5; clone size: .; D gene: .; V gene: TRBV19; CDR3 length: 16; CDR3 DNA: TGTGCCAGTAGTTTAGAAGGGGGATATAGCAATCAGCCCCAGCATTTT; CDR3 protein: CASSLEGGYSNQPQHF
J gene: TRBJ1-2; clone size: .; D gene: TRBD1; V gene: TRBV5-4; CDR3 length: 14; CDR3 DNA: TGTGCCAGCAGCTGGGGGGACAGCCCCTATGGCTACACCTTC; CDR3 protein: CASSWGDSPYGYTF
J gene: TRBJ2-7; clone size: .; D gene: .; V gene: TRBV5-6; CDR3 length: 13; CDR3 DNA: TGTGCCAGCAGCACTGGCTGGGGTTACGAGCAGTACTTC; CDR3 protein: CASSTGWGYEQYF
J gene: TRBJ2-3; clone size: once; D gene: TRBD1; V gene: TRBV6-5; CDR3 length: 16; CDR3 DNA: TGTGCCAGCAGTTTACTACAGGGGGCTCGGGCAGATACGCAGTATTTT; CDR3 protein: CASSLLQGARADTQYF
J gene: TRBJ2-1; clone size: .; D gene: .; V gene: TRBV30; CDR3 length: 13; CDR3 DNA: TGTGCCCTGGGGGGAGTTGCTTCGAAGGAGCAGTTCTTC; CDR3 protein: CALGGVASKEQFF
J gene: TRBJ1-2; clone size: .; D gene: .; V gene: TRBV7-2; CDR3 length: 13; CDR3 DNA: TGTGCCAGCAGCTTAGCGGAAGACTATGGCTACACCTTC; CDR3 protein: CASSLAEDYGYTF
J gene: TRBJ1-1; clone size: once; D gene: TRBD1; V gene: TRBV7-3; CDR3 length: 13; CDR3 DNA: TGTGCCAGCAGTTTGACAGGGTACACTGAAGCTTTCTTT; CDR3 protein: CASSLTGYTEAFF
J gene: TRBJ2-7; clone size: .; D gene: .; V gene: TRBV7-2; CDR3 length: 14; CDR3 DNA: TGTGCCAGCAGCTTAGTTCGTCCGGGGTTCGAGCAGTACTTC; CDR3 protein: CASSLVRPGFEQYF
J gene: TRBJ2-5; clone size: .; D gene: .; V gene: TRBV29-1; CDR3 length: 13; CDR3 DNA: TGCAGCGTTGTGCCGGCAGTTCAAGAGACCCAGTACTTC; CDR3 protein: CSVVPAVQETQYF
J gene: TRBJ1-5; clone size: once; D gene: .; V gene: TRBV7-9; CDR3 length: 14; CDR3 DNA: TGTGCCAGCAGTTCTGACCTTAGCAATCAGCCCCAGCATTTT; CDR3 protein: CASSSDLSNQPQHF
J gene: TRBJ2-5; clone size: .; D gene: .; V gene: TRBV4-1; CDR3 length: 13; CDR3 DNA: TGCGCCAGCGGACGCCTCAATGGGGAGACCCAGTACTTC; CDR3 protein: CASGRLNGETQYF
J gene: TRBJ1-2; clone size: .; D gene: TRBD1; V gene: TRBV28; CDR3 length: 13; CDR3 DNA: TGTGCCAGCAGTATGACAGGGAACTATGGCTACACCTTC; CDR3 protein: CASSMTGNYGYTF
J gene: TRBJ1-6; clone size: .; D gene: .; V gene: TRBV27; CDR3 length: 14; CDR3 DNA: TGTGCCAGCAGTTTAAGAGGGACTTTGGGACCCCTCCACTTT; CDR3 protein: CASSLRGTLGPLHF
J gene: TRBJ2-2; clone size: once; D gene: TRBD2; V gene: TRBV6-6; CDR3 length: 13; CDR3 DNA: TGTGCCAGCGGGAGGGGGAACACCGGGGAGCTGTTTTTT; CDR3 protein: CASGRGNTGELFF
J gene: TRBJ2-2; clone size: once; D gene: .; V gene: TRBV7-3; CDR3 length: 18; CDR3 DNA: TGTGCCAGCAGCTTACGAGGGGGAATGGGGCCGAACACCGGGGAGCTGTTTTTT; CDR3 protein: CASSLRGGMGPNTGELFF
J gene: TRBJ2-7; clone size: .; D gene: .; V gene: TRBV7-2; CDR3 length: 13; CDR3 DNA: TGTGCCAGCAGCTTAACAACAGGATACGAGCAGTACTTC; CDR3 protein: CASSLTTGYEQYF
J gene: TRBJ1-6; clone size: .; D gene: TRBD1; V gene: TRBV30; CDR3 length: 13; CDR3 DNA: TGTGCCTGGAGGGGGACAGCTTATTCACCCCTCCACTTT; CDR3 protein: CAWRGTAYSPLHF
J gene: TRBJ1-2; clone size: .; D gene: .; V gene: TRBV3-1/TRBV3-2; CDR3 length: 13; CDR3 DNA: TGTGCCAGCAGCCTACAGGGTGTTATTGGCTACACCTTC; CDR3 protein: CASSLQGVIGYTF
J gene: TRBJ2-7; clone size: .; D gene: TRBD2; V gene: TRBV3-1/TRBV3-2; CDR3 length: 14; CDR3 DNA: TGTGCCAGCAGCAGACGACTAGCGGAATACGAGCAGTACTTC; CDR3 protein: CASSRRLAEYEQYF
J gene: TRBJ1-2; clone size: .; D gene: .; V gene: TRBV5-4; CDR3 length: 15; CDR3 DNA: TGTGCCAGCACAAAAGGGGGGATTGAGAACTATGGCTACACCTTC; CDR3 protein: CASTKGGIENYGYTF
J gene: TRBJ2-7; clone size: .; D gene: .; V gene: TRBV12-1; CDR3 length: 17; CDR3 DNA: TGTGCCAGCAGCTCAACCAAAGTAGCGGGTTCCAGGCACGAGCAGTACTTC; CDR3 protein: CASSSTKVAGSRHEQYF
J gene: TRBJ2-7; clone size: .; D gene: .; V gene: TRBV27; CDR3 length: 15; CDR3 DNA: TGTGCCAGCAGTTTACGGGGGGCTCTTGCCTACGAGCAGTACTTC; CDR3 protein: CASSLRGALAYEQYF
J gene: TRBJ2-1; clone size: .; D gene: TRBD2; V gene: TRBV15; CDR3 length: 16; CDR3 DNA: TGTGCCACCAGAGGGAGGAGCGGGGGTTCCTACAATGAGCAGTTCTTC; CDR3 protein: CATRGRSGGSYNEQFF
J gene: TRBJ1-1; clone size: once; D gene: .; V gene: TRBV29-1; CDR3 length: 12; CDR3 DNA: TGCAGCGTTGAAACTTCCGACACTGAAGCTTTCTTT; CDR3 protein: CSVETSDTEAFF
J gene: TRBJ1-2; clone size: few; D gene: TRBD1; V gene: TRBV28; CDR3 length: 16; CDR3 DNA: TGTGCCAGCAGTTCGAGACAGGGGCCATCCCTCTATGGCTACACCTTC; CDR3 protein: CASSSRQGPSLYGYTF
J gene: TRBJ2-4; clone size: .; D gene: .; V gene: TRBV11-2; CDR3 length: 14; CDR3 DNA: TGTGCCAGCAGCTCCGATGGGGCCAAAAACATTCAGTACTTC; CDR3 protein: CASSSDGAKNIQYF
J gene: TRBJ2-3; clone size: .; D gene: TRBD1; V gene: TRBV5-8; CDR3 length: 15; CDR3 DNA: TGTGCCAGCAGCTTGGGGACAGGGCCCACAGATACGCAGTATTTT; CDR3 protein: CASSLGTGPTDTQYF
J gene: TRBJ1-6; clone size: .; D gene: .; V gene: TRBV28; CDR3 length: 14; CDR3 DNA: TGTGCCAGCAGTTTACCGGGGGAGGGTTCACCCCTCCACTTT; CDR3 protein: CASSLPGEGSPLHF
J gene: TRBJ2-1; clone size: .; D gene: .; V gene: TRBV28; CDR3 length: 13; CDR3 DNA: TGTGCCAGCCTTAGGAGGGCCGGCAATGAGCAGTTCTTC; CDR3 protein: CASLRRAGNEQFF